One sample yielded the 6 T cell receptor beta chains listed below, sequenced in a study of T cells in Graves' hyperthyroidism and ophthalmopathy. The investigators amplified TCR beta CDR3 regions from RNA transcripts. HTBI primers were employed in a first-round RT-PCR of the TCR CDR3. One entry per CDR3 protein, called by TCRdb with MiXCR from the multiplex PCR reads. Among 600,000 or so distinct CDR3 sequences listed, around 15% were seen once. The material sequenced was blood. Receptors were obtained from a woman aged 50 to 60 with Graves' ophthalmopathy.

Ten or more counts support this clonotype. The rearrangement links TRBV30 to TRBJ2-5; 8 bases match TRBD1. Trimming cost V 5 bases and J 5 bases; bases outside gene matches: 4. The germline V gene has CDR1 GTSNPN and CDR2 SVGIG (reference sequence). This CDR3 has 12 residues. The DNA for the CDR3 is TGTGCCTGGGACAGGGGTCAGGAGACCCAGTACTTC. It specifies CAWDRGQETQYF.

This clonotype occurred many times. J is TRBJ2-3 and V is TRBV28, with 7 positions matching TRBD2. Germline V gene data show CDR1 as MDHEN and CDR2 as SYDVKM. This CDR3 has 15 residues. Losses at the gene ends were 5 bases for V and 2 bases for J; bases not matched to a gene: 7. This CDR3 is CASSPGGLTTDTQYF. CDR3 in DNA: TGTGCCAGCAGTCCGGGGGGACTTACCACAGATACGCAGTATTTT.

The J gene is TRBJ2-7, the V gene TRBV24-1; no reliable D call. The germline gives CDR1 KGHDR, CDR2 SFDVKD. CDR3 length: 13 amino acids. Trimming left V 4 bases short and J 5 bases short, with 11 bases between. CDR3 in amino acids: CATSEPARHEQYF. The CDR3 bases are TGTGCCACCAGTGAACCAGCGAGGCACGAGCAGTACTTC.

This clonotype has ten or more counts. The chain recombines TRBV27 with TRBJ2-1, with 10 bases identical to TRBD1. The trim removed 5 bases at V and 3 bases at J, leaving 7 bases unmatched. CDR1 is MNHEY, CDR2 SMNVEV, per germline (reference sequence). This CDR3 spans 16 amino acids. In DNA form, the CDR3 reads TGTGCCAGCAGTCCGCTTGGACAGGGGGGCTACAATGAGCAGTTCTTC. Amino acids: CASSPLGQGGYNEQFF.

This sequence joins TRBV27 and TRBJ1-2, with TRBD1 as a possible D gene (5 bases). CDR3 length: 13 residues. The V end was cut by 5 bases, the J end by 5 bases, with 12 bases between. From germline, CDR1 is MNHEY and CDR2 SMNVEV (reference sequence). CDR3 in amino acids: CASSPGGVYGYTF. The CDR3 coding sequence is TGTGCCAGCAGTCCGGGGGGGGTTTATGGCTACACCTTC.

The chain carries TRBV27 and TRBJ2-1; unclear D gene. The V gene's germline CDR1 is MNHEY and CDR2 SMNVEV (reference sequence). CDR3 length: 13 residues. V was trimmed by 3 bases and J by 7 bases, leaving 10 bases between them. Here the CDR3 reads CASSFSAVNEQFF. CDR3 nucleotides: TGTGCCAGCAGTTTCTCAGCTGTTAATGAGCAGTTCTTC.